These T cell receptor beta chains were read from a single sample in a study of radiation and T cells in renal cell carcinoma. Generated by immunoSEQ multiplex PCR, the TCRdb table keeps only in-frame clones and is missing some. The table has about 150,000 clones, about 87% seen once. The source was blood, collected from a patient whose treatment included radiotherapy and nephrectomy. The receptors were gathered from an older woman with renal cell carcinoma. The CDR3 runs from the conserved cysteine through the conserved F or W. D genes are given only for firm matches. Clone size, where shown, is once, few, many, or a class for clones that have expanded.

d_call	v_call	clone_size	j_call	cdr3_length	cdr3_aa	cdr3_nt
-	TRBV25-1	-	TRBJ1-5	16	CASSEPGTEGNQPQHF	TGTGCCAGCAGTGAGCCGGGGACGGAAGGCAATCAGCCCCAGCATTTT
-	TRBV4-3	-	TRBJ2-2	16	CASSQEGREDTGELFF	TGCGCCAGCAGCCAAGAGGGCAGAGAAGACACCGGGGAGCTGTTTTTT
-	TRBV29-1	few	TRBJ1-1	12	CSVEGGYTEAFF	TGCAGCGTTGAAGGGGGGTACACTGAAGCTTTCTTT
-	TRBV19	-	TRBJ2-3	15	CASSMGRGSTDTQYF	TGTGCCAGTAGTATGGGCCGGGGGAGCACAGATACGCAGTATTTT
-	TRBV20-1	-	TRBJ2-7	11	CSARAGYEQYF	TGCAGTGCCCGGGCTGGGTACGAGCAGTACTTC
-	TRBV6-1	-	TRBJ2-7	14	CASSEGQSFYEQYF	TGTGCCAGCAGTGAAGGGCAGTCCTTCTACGAGCAGTACTTC
-	TRBV5-1	-	TRBJ2-7	14	CASRTGPLTYEQYF	TGCGCCAGCAGAACAGGGCCCCTTACCTACGAGCAGTACTTC
-	TRBV27	once	TRBJ1-5	13	CASSFSGNQPQHF	TGTGCCAGCAGTTTTTCGGGGAATCAGCCCCAGCATTTT
-	TRBV29-1	-	TRBJ1-1	14	CSVVGVAVNTEAFF	TGCAGCGTTGTTGGGGTTGCGGTGAACACTGAAGCTTTCTTT
-	TRBV7-9	-	TRBJ1-6	16	CASSSQSGAYNSPLHF	TGTGCCAGCAGCTCCCAGAGTGGGGCCTATAATTCACCCCTCCACTTT
TRBD1	TRBV19	-	TRBJ1-5	16	CASSSSGQGWNQPQHF	TGTGCCAGTAGTTCTTCCGGACAGGGATGGAATCAGCCCCAGCATTTT
-	TRBV6-1	few	TRBJ1-2	12	CASSEEYRGYTF	TGTGCCAGCAGTGAAGAGTACAGGGGCTACACCTTC
-	TRBV5-5	-	TRBJ1-2	13	CASSLVGEDGYTF	TGTGCCAGCAGCTTGGTGGGGGAGGACGGCTACACCTTC
TRBD1	TRBV29-1	once	TRBJ1-2	17	CSVEERQGAPPGYGYTF	TGCAGCGTTGAAGAGCGACAGGGGGCGCCTCCCGGCTATGGCTACACCTTC
-	TRBV30	few	TRBJ1-1	14	CAWTPGGWNTEAFF	TGTGCCTGGACTCCGGGGGGCTGGAACACTGAAGCTTTCTTT
-	TRBV28	-	TRBJ1-2	13	CASSLQQVYGYTF	TGTGCCAGCAGTTTGCAACAGGTCTATGGCTACACCTTC
-	TRBV2	-	TRBJ2-5	14	CASSGTPSGETQYF	TGTGCCAGCAGTGGGACTCCCAGTGGAGAGACCCAGTACTTC
-	TRBV27	-	TRBJ1-5	15	CASSSLAGSNQPQHF	TGTGCCAGCAGTTCACTCGCGGGCTCGAATCAGCCCCAGCATTTT
-	TRBV6-5	-	TRBJ2-4	13	CASSPRATNIQYF	TGTGCCAGCAGTCCCAGGGCTACAAACATTCAGTACTTC
-	TRBV30	-	TRBJ2-3	11	CAWRHADTQYF	TGTGCCTGGCGACACGCAGATACGCAGTATTTT
-	TRBV7-9	-	TRBJ1-4	14	CASSLLEAGGKLFF	TGTGCCAGCAGCTTACTAGAAGCCGGAGGGAAACTGTTTTTT
-	TRBV19	-	TRBJ1-6	13	CASSIEWNSPLHF	TGTGCCAGTAGTATTGAATGGAATTCACCCCTCCACTTT
TRBD1	TRBV5-6	-	TRBJ1-4	17	CASSSLGQGFANEKLFF	TGTGCCAGCAGCTCACTCGGACAGGGTTTTGCTAATGAAAAACTGTTTTTT
TRBD2	TRBV7-9	-	TRBJ2-1	16	CASSLALAGPYNEQFF	TGTGCCAGCAGCTTAGCGCTAGCGGGGCCATACAATGAGCAGTTCTTC
TRBD2	TRBV5-6	-	TRBJ2-1	14	CASSIIRTSGEQFF	TGTGCCAGCAGCATTATCAGGACTAGCGGTGAGCAGTTCTTC
-	TRBV18	-	TRBJ2-7	15	CASSPTGQNTYEQYF	TGTGCCAGCTCACCAACCGGACAGAACACCTACGAGCAGTACTTC
TRBD1	TRBV9	-	TRBJ2-7	13	CASSSGTGYEQYF	TGTGCCAGCAGCTCCGGGACAGGCTACGAGCAGTACTTC
-	TRBV25-1	-	TRBJ2-2	14	CASSVHGPAGELFF	TGTGCCAGCAGTGTCCACGGGCCGGCCGGGGAGCTGTTTTTT
-	TRBV27	-	TRBJ1-6	13	CASSLGVYSPLHF	TGTGCCAGCAGTTTAGGGGTTTACTCACCCCTCCACTTT
TRBD1	TRBV11-2	-	TRBJ2-2	16	CASSYTWDRGTGELFF	TGTGCCAGCAGCTACACCTGGGACAGGGGCACCGGGGAGCTGTTTTTT
-	TRBV27	-	TRBJ1-1	14	CASSLKPGPGLTFF	TGTGCCAGCAGTTTAAAGCCGGGACCGGGATTGACTTTCTTT
-	TRBV19	few	TRBJ1-2	14	CASSIQDRNYGYTF	TGTGCCAGTAGTATACAGGACCGGAACTATGGCTACACCTTC
-	TRBV5-1	-	TRBJ1-1	13	CASSFAGDTEAFF	TGCGCCAGCAGCTTTGCGGGGGACACTGAAGCTTTCTTT
-	TRBV7-3	-	TRBJ2-7	15	CASSPPGLGSGEQYF	TGTGCCAGCAGCCCCCCGGGACTCGGATCGGGGGAGCAGTACTTC
-	TRBV29-1	-	TRBJ1-1	12	CSVLRENTEAFF	TGCAGCGTTCTCCGGGAGAACACTGAAGCTTTCTTT
-	TRBV6-1	-	TRBJ1-3	17	CASSEVGRVNSGNTIYF	TGTGCCAGCAGTGAAGTGGGCAGGGTGAACTCTGGAAACACCATATATTTT
-	TRBV6-6	once	TRBJ1-2	9	CARFYGYTF	TGTGCCAGATTCTATGGCTACACCTTC
-	TRBV27	-	TRBJ1-5	14	CASSIKGGNQPQHF	TGTGCCAGCAGCATTAAGGGGGGCAATCAGCCCCAGCATTTT
-	TRBV18	-	TRBJ1-3	14	CASSPGTPGNTIYF	TGTGCCAGCTCTCCCGGGACACCAGGAAACACCATATATTTT
-	TRBV2	-	TRBJ1-5	14	CASKGVGSNQPQHF	TGTGCCAGCAAGGGGGTGGGAAGCAATCAGCCCCAGCATTTT
-	TRBV27	-	TRBJ2-7	15	CASNSKGGASYEQYF	TGTGCCAGCAATTCTAAGGGGGGGGCATCCTACGAGCAGTACTTC
-	TRBV19	-	TRBJ1-6	16	CASSIMGTGNNSPLHF	TGTGCCAGTAGTATTATGGGCACAGGGAATAATTCACCCCTCCACTTT
TRBD2	TRBV19	-	TRBJ2-1	16	CASSISSGGPGDEQFF	TGTGCCAGTAGTATAAGTAGCGGGGGTCCAGGGGATGAGCAGTTCTTC
-	TRBV2	-	TRBJ2-7	12	CASSARDMGQYF	TGTGCCAGCAGTGCCCGGGACATGGGGCAGTACTTC
TRBD1	TRBV5-1	-	TRBJ2-7	15	CASSLDGQGSYEQYF	TGCGCCAGCAGCTTGGATGGACAGGGGTCCTACGAGCAGTACTTC
-	TRBV6-5	-	TRBJ2-1	14	CASRPLGAGNEQFF	TGTGCCAGCAGACCCCTCGGGGCCGGGAATGAGCAGTTCTTC